This T cell receptor (beta chain) was recovered during a study of read filtering for tumor transcriptome and immune sequencing. Study summary: DNase treatment preceded whole-transcriptome library preparation. The study's findings and limits: Correlation between methods rose after single-read clonotypes were removed. About 81.9% of IR-seq clonotypes had a single read, yet these held approximately 4% of reads.

From 300 to 450 ng of RNA, a library with molecular barcoded alpha/delta and beta/gamma adaptors was made. TCRdb re-derived calls from the reads in MiXCR, one entry per CDR3 protein. Of 100,000 to 150,000 distinct CDR3 sequences in the sample, over 10% were seen once. Bone marrow was sampled from every patient at the time of active disease. This clonotype was seen many times. Its antigen is unknown. CDR1 is SEHNR, CDR2 FQNEAQ, per germline (reference sequence). V was pared by 0 bases and J by 3 bases, with 10 bases between. CDR3 size: 15 residues. The rearrangement uses TRBV7-9 and TRBJ2-3, with D tentatively TRBD2 (6 bases). The material sequenced was a population of CD138-negative cells sorted from bone marrow. The clonotype was recovered from a donor aged 40 or older with multiple myeloma. CDR3 sequence: CASSLAAGRTDTQYF. In nucleotides, the CDR3 is TGTGCCAGCAGCTTAGCGGCGGGAAGAACAGATACGCAGTATTTT.